This T cell receptor (beta chain) was identified during a study of cytomegalovirus exposure and HLA in healthy donors. 60 Vbeta and 13 Jbeta primers were used in PCR. How the authors handled the data: In a later analysis, some 80 million unique TCR beta chains included roughly 11 million shared by two or more donors. Some clones are missing from TCRdb's copy, which holds only in-frame ones; the method was immunoSEQ multiplex PCR. V, J and clone size reflect that table, while D and trimming were determined from the DNA. The sample carries roughly 88,000 clones, approximately 71% recorded once. V gave up 5 bases and J gave up 2 bases, with 23 bases separating them. The germline CDR1 and CDR2 sequences are SNHLY and FYNNEI. This CDR3 contains 18 residues.

The receptor comes from a middle-aged man in good health and CMV-seronegative. The J gene is TRBJ2-3, the V gene TRBV2; possible D gene TRBD2, 6 bases. The sequenced sample was PBMCs. The CDR3 nucleotides are TGTGCCAGCAGTCCAATAGGAACTTGGGGGGTACTCACAGATACGCAGTATTTT. Its translation: CASSPIGTWGVLTDTQYF.